A selection of T cell receptor beta chains follows, all from one sample in a study of metastatic and nonmetastatic thyroid tumors. TCRdb re-called the PCR reads through MiXCR. Of around 27,000 clones listed, just under 15% are singletons. Material for sequencing was blood. All receptors derive from a female donor with papillary thyroid cancer or a benign thyroid nodule (not recorded which). Some clones in this sample may be carry-over from other donors' samples. Each CDR3 is given with its conserved first and last residue. Each record gives: D gene, J gene, clone size, V gene, CDR3 DNA, CDR3 protein. D genes are given only for firm matches. Clone size is given for some rows only: seen once, a few or many times, or a class if the clone is expanded.

d_gene: TRBD2
j_gene: TRBJ2-1
abundance: medium-sized
v_gene: TRBV6-2/TRBV6-3
CDR3nt: TGTGCCAGCAGATTCCCTTCAGGGACTAGCGGACTTTCCAATGAGCAGTTCTTC
CDR3aa: CASRFPSGTSGLSNEQFF

d_gene: TRBD1
j_gene: TRBJ2-7
abundance: many
v_gene: TRBV20-1
CDR3nt: TGCAGTGCTGACCGAGAAGGGGGCGGCTACGAGCAGTACTTC
CDR3aa: CSADREGGGYEQYF

d_gene: .
j_gene: TRBJ2-5
abundance: many
v_gene: TRBV7-9
CDR3nt: TGTGCCAGCAGCCAGACCGAGACTTGGACCCAGTACTTC
CDR3aa: CASSQTETWTQYF

d_gene: .
j_gene: TRBJ1-6
abundance: medium-sized
v_gene: TRBV6-1
CDR3nt: TGTGCCAGCAGTTCCCCGCGAGGGGATAATTCACCCCTCCACTTT
CDR3aa: CASSSPRGDNSPLHF

d_gene: .
j_gene: TRBJ1-1
abundance: .
v_gene: TRBV6-1
CDR3nt: TGTGCCGGCAGCTCTCCGTTGGGGGGGAACACTGAAGCTTTCTTT
CDR3aa: CAGSSPLGGNTEAFF

d_gene: TRBD2
j_gene: TRBJ2-1
abundance: medium-sized
v_gene: TRBV27
CDR3nt: TGTGCCAGCAGTTTAAGGAGAATAGCGGGAATACGAGACAATGAGCAGTTCTTC
CDR3aa: CASSLRRIAGIRDNEQFF

d_gene: .
j_gene: TRBJ1-1
abundance: many
v_gene: TRBV7-9
CDR3nt: TGTGCCAGCAGCGCCTCCGGTGGGCAGGGGAACACTGAAGCTTTCTTT
CDR3aa: CASSASGGQGNTEAFF

d_gene: .
j_gene: TRBJ1-1
abundance: .
v_gene: TRBV6-1
CDR3nt: TGTGTCAGCTCGAGCAGTGGACTAACTGGGACTGAAGCTTTCTTT
CDR3aa: CVSSSSGLTGTEAFF

d_gene: .
j_gene: TRBJ1-1
abundance: .
v_gene: TRBV11-2
CDR3nt: TGTGCCAGCAGCGCCCATGAAGCTTTCTTT
CDR3aa: CASSAHEAFF

d_gene: .
j_gene: TRBJ2-7
abundance: many
v_gene: TRBV7-8
CDR3nt: TGTGCCAGCAGCTTAGCGGGCGCAGAGCACTACGAGCAGTACTTC
CDR3aa: CASSLAGAEHYEQYF

d_gene: .
j_gene: TRBJ2-4
abundance: many
v_gene: TRBV29-1
CDR3nt: TGCAGCGTTGAGGGGGGGCTAGCCAAAAACATTCAGTACTTC
CDR3aa: CSVEGGLAKNIQYF

d_gene: TRBD1
j_gene: TRBJ2-7
abundance: .
v_gene: TRBV9
CDR3nt: TGTGCCAGCAGCGTTCAGGGGGCCTCATACGAGCAGTACTTC
CDR3aa: CASSVQGASYEQYF

d_gene: .
j_gene: TRBJ2-7
abundance: many
v_gene: TRBV27
CDR3nt: TGTGCCAGCAGTCCAATTATCGGGAATCCAGGCGAGCAGTACTTC
CDR3aa: CASSPIIGNPGEQYF

d_gene: .
j_gene: TRBJ2-3
abundance: .
v_gene: TRBV28
CDR3nt: TGTGCCAGTACCCCCCCACGGACTATCACAGATACGCAGTATTTT
CDR3aa: CASTPPRTITDTQYF

d_gene: .
j_gene: TRBJ2-3
abundance: many
v_gene: TRBV6-1
CDR3nt: TGTGCCAGCAGGAAACAGGGCAACACAGATACGCAGTATTTT
CDR3aa: CASRKQGNTDTQYF

d_gene: .
j_gene: TRBJ2-7
abundance: many
v_gene: TRBV19
CDR3nt: TGTGCCAGTAGGCTTCGCGGACAGCCTAACTACGAGCAGTACTTC
CDR3aa: CASRLRGQPNYEQYF

d_gene: .
j_gene: TRBJ2-1
abundance: .
v_gene: TRBV2
CDR3nt: TGTGCCAGCAAGATCTGGGGCTACAATGAGCAGTTCTTC
CDR3aa: CASKIWGYNEQFF

d_gene: .
j_gene: TRBJ2-3
abundance: medium-sized
v_gene: TRBV4-2
CDR3nt: TGTGCCAGCAGCCAAGCCCAAAGGACAGATACGCAGTATTTT
CDR3aa: CASSQAQRTDTQYF

d_gene: TRBD1
j_gene: TRBJ1-1
abundance: many
v_gene: TRBV10-3
CDR3nt: TGTGCCACCACACCGACAGGGACTACTGAAGCTTTCTTT
CDR3aa: CATTPTGTTEAFF

d_gene: TRBD1
j_gene: TRBJ1-4
abundance: .
v_gene: TRBV4-3
CDR3nt: TGCGCCAGCAGCCATCGACAGGGGACGTTAGGTCAAAAACTGTTTTTT
CDR3aa: CASSHRQGTLGQKLFF

d_gene: TRBD2
j_gene: TRBJ2-7
abundance: many
v_gene: TRBV19
CDR3nt: TGTGCCAGTAGTATCGTGGGGGAGGGCTACGAGCAGTACTTC
CDR3aa: CASSIVGEGYEQYF

d_gene: TRBD1
j_gene: TRBJ2-5
abundance: many
v_gene: TRBV20-1
CDR3nt: TGCAGTGCACCGACAGGGGGGGAGACCCAGTACTTC
CDR3aa: CSAPTGGETQYF

d_gene: .
j_gene: TRBJ2-1
abundance: medium-sized
v_gene: TRBV20-1
CDR3nt: TGCAGTGCTAGATCCCGGGACCACCCCTACAATGAGCAGTTCTTC
CDR3aa: CSARSRDHPYNEQFF

d_gene: .
j_gene: TRBJ2-5
abundance: .
v_gene: TRBV7-2
CDR3nt: TGTGCCAGCAGCTTCCGGTCGGTGGAAGAGACCCAGTACTTC
CDR3aa: CASSFRSVEETQYF

d_gene: .
j_gene: TRBJ2-2
abundance: few
v_gene: TRBV6-1
CDR3nt: TGTGCCAGCTCAAAAGACAGGACAAGCACCGGGGAGCTGTTTTTT
CDR3aa: CASSKDRTSTGELFF

d_gene: .
j_gene: TRBJ2-6
abundance: medium-sized
v_gene: TRBV4-1
CDR3nt: TGCGCCAGCAGCCAAGAAATCTCTGGGGCCAACGTCCTGACTTTC
CDR3aa: CASSQEISGANVLTF

d_gene: TRBD1
j_gene: TRBJ2-1
abundance: .
v_gene: TRBV20-1
CDR3nt: TGCAGTGCTAGAGATCAGGGGGCTGAGCAGTTCTTC
CDR3aa: CSARDQGAEQFF